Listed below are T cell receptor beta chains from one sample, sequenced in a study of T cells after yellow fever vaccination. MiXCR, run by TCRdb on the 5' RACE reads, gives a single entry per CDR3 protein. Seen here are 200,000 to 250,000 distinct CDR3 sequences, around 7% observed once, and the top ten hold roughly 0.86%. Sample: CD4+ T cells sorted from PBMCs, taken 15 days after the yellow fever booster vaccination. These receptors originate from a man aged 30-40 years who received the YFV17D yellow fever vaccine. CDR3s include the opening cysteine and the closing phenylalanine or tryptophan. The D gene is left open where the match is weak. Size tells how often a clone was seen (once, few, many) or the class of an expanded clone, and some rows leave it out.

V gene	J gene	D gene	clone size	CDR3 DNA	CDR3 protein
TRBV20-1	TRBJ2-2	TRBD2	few	TGCAGTGCTAGTAGCGGGCGCGGTCCATACGGGGAGCTGTTTTTT	CSASSGRGPYGELFF
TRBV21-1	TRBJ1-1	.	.	TGTGCCAGCAGCAAAAGGGTTAACACTGAAGCTTTCTTT	CASSKRVNTEAFF
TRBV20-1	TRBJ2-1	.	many	TGCAGTGCATCTGGACTCAGCGGGTCCAATGAGCAGTTCTTC	CSASGLSGSNEQFF
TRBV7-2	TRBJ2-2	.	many	TGTGCCTGTGGAGTCACCGGGGAGCTGTTTTTT	CACGVTGELFF
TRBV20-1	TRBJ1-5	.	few	TGCAGTGCTAGAAGACCAGGCAATCAGCCCCAGCATTTT	CSARRPGNQPQHF
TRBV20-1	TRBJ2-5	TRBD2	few	TGCAGTGCTAGCCGGCCGGGACTAGCGCTACAAGAGACCCAGTACTTC	CSASRPGLALQETQYF
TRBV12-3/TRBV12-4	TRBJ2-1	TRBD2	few	TGTGCCAGCAACCTCGGACTAGCGGTCAATGAGCAGTTCTTC	CASNLGLAVNEQFF
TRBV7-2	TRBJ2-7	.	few	TGTGCCAGCAGCCTAGAGGGGGGCGGGGTTAACTACGAGCAGTACTTC	CASSLEGGGVNYEQYF
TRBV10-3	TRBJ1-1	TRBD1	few	TGTGCCACCGTGGACAGGGGGCTCTCTGAAGCTTTCTTT	CATVDRGLSEAFF
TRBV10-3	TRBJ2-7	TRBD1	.	TGTGCCATCAGTAGGGACAGGGTTACCTACGAGCAGTACTTC	CAISRDRVTYEQYF
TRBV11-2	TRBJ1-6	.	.	TGTGCCAGCAGCCTCGGAAGGGTGGGAAATTATAATAATTCACCCCTCCACTTT	CASSLGRVGNYNNSPLHF
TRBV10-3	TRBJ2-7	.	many	TGTGCCATCAGTGAGAGTTTGGGTTACGCCGAGCAGTACTTC	CAISESLGYAEQYF